This TCR beta chain is from a study of cytomegalovirus exposure and HLA in healthy donors. Comments on this clone: Its specificity is unknown.

Overall study results and limits: Across donors, most TCRs were seen rarely, yet some public ones were widespread. The productive fraction for most TCR beta V segments was about 87% or about 30% in an earlier analysis. What a later analysis showed was that several of the most significant clusters appeared linked to common viral pathogens. Apart from CMV serostatus, no immune exposure information was available.

It was with 60 Vbeta and 13 Jbeta primers that the PCR ran. Data came from immunoSEQ multiplex PCR; TCRdb stores just in-frame clones and leaves some out. The table has roughly 130,000 clones, 65% to 90% seen once. Trimming took 4 bases from V and 5 from J, leaving 18 bases between them. From germline, CDR1 is MRHNA and CDR2 SNTAGT. The CDR3 length is 15 residues. The source material was PBMCs. This sequence was found in a man in his late teens or twenties in good health and CMV-seronegative. The chain uses TRBV6-4 and TRBJ2-7; TRBD1 might be the D (6 bases). This CDR3 reads CASSALQRGYDEQYF. CDR3 nucleotide sequence: TGTGCCAGCAGTGCCCTCCAAAGGGGGTACGACGAGCAGTACTTC.